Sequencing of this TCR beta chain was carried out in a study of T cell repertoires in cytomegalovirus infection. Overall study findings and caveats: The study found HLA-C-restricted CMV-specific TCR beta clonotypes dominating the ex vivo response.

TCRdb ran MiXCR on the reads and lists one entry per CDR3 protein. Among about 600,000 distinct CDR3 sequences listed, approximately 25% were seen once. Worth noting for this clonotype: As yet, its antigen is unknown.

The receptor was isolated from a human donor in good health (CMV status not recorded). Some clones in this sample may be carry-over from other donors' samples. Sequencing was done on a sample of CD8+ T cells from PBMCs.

CDR3 coding DNA: TGTGCCAGCAGCTTTGGGATTCCAGAAGCTTTCTTT. Its protein is CASSFGIPEAFF. V is TRBV13 and J is TRBJ1-1; D uncertain. V lost 3 bases, J lost 8 bases, and 10 bases lay in between. The CDR3 spans 12 residues. Germline loops: CDR1 PRHDT, CDR2 FYEKMQ (reference sequence).